This passage covers 22 T cell receptor beta chains from one sample sequenced in a study of neurological immune-mediated disorders. Each CDR3 protein is one row after TCRdb ran MiXCR on the 5' RACE reads. The sample shows about 60,000 distinct CDR3 sequences, 9.5% to 12% of them seen only once. Specified time point: longitudinal time-point 1 (baseline). Sequencing input: PBMCs. Receptors originate from a male donor with HTLV-1-associated myelopathy (HAM/TSP).

The V call is TRBV28, the J call TRBJ2-3, with 9 nucleotides matching TRBD2. The CDR3 has 15 amino acids. The germline CDR1 and CDR2 sequences are MDHEN and SYDVKM. V trimming: 5 bases; J trimming: 8 bases; junction bases outside the gene matches: 11. The CDR3 DNA reads as TGTGCCAGCAGTGCCCCCGGGACTAGCCGCGGTACGCAGTATTTT. Its translation is CASSAPGTSRGTQYF.

The chain recombines TRBV20-1 with TRBJ2-1; 8 bases agree with TRBD1. The germline V gene has CDR1 DFQATT and CDR2 SNEGSKA (reference sequence). The CDR3 covers 14 residues. As DNA, the CDR3 is TGCAGCCCGGTGGGGACAGGACGGCCCAATGAGCAGTTCTTC. Protein: CSPVGTGRPNEQFF.

This clonotype occurred many times. The chain is built from TRBV28 and TRBJ2-3; D might be TRBD2 (5 bases). CDR3 length: 16 residues. CDR1 is MDHEN, CDR2 SYDVKM, per germline. V was pared by 3 bases and J by 8 bases, with 21 bases between. Here the CDR3 DNA reads TGTGCCAGCAGTTTGGAGCTAGCTATACGCACGAGTACGCAGTATTTT. Translation: CASSLELAIRTSTQYF.

This clonotype was seen many times. The chain carries TRBV29-1 and TRBJ1-1; D possibly corresponds to TRBD1 (5 bases). This CDR3 is built from 14 residues. Trimming removed 4 bases from V and 7 bases from J, with 19 bases in between. Germline V gene lookup returns CDR1 SQVTM and CDR2 ANQGSEA. The CDR3: CSVVKVDFGGEAFF. The CDR3 DNA reads as TGCAGCGTTGTAAAGGTGGATTTTGGGGGTGAAGCTTTCTTT.

At least ten counts were recorded for this clonotype. V is TRBV9 and J is TRBJ1-2, with TRBD1 as a possible D gene (5 bases). The CDR3 has 14 residues. Between the trimmed V and J ends, which lost 3 bases and 7 bases, there was a span of 16 bases. Germline values: CDR1 SGDLS, CDR2 YYNGEE. The CDR3 region has the DNA TGTGCCAGCAGCGCCGACGGGGGATTGGGTGGCTACACCTTC. Translated, it gives CASSADGGLGGYTF.

This clonotype was picked up many times. The rearrangement links TRBV29-1 to TRBJ1-3, with D hard to call. The CDR3 is 17 residues long. Trimming took off 6 bases at V and 0 bases at J, with 21 bases between the two ends. Germline assignment: CDR1 SQVTM and CDR2 ANQGSEA. CDR3 bases: TGCAGCGTAAAAGCGGGATTCCTGACGAGCTCTGGAAACACCATATATTTT. It is translated as CSVKAGFLTSSGNTIYF. Combining the CDR3 with reference TRBV29-1 and TRBJ1-3 gives the whole variable domain SAVISQKPSRDICQRGTSLTIQCQVDSQVTMMFWYRQQPGQSLTLIATANQGSEATYESGFVIDKFPISRPNLTFSTLTVSNMSPEDSSIYLCSVKAGFLTSSGNTIYFGEGSWLTVV.

At least ten counts were recorded for this clonotype. The V call is TRBV20-1, the J call TRBJ2-2; D might be TRBD2 (6 bases). This CDR3 has 15 amino acids. Germline V CDR1 and CDR2: DFQATT, SNEGSKA (reference sequence). Trimming pared 1 base from V and 4 bases from J, leaving 13 bases between. The CDR3 nucleotides are TGCAGTGCTAGAGGGGGGGTAGTCGGCACCGGGGAGCTGTTTTTT. Translation: CSARGGVVGTGELFF.

In its sample, this clonotype is medium-sized (0.01 to 0.1%). The rearrangement joins TRBV20-1 to TRBJ1-2; D ambiguous. In germline, CDR1 is DFQATT, CDR2 SNEGSKA (reference sequence). The CDR3 spans 14 residues. Between the trimmed V and J ends, which lost 2 bases and 4 bases, there was a span of 14 bases. CDR3 sequence: CSARKGSGVYGYTF. The CDR3 bases are TGCAGTGCTAGAAAGGGTTCTGGGGTCTATGGCTACACCTTC.

The gene calls are TRBV4-3 and TRBJ1-2; D gene ambiguous. The CDR3 has 14 amino acids. Germline V gives CDR1 LGHNA, CDR2 YSLEER. V lost 0 bases and J lost 4, with 9 bases in between. CDR3 DNA sequence: TGCGCCAGCAGCCAAGAGCGAGGGCCCTATGGCTACACCTTC. Amino acids: CASSQERGPYGYTF.

This clonotype was seen at least ten times. CDR3 DNA: TGCGCCAGCAGCTTCGTAGCGGGGACCTCCTATGGCTACACCTTC. Protein sequence: CASSFVAGTSYGYTF. The gene calls are TRBV5-1 and TRBJ1-2; TRBD1 might be the D (5 bases). V lost 2 bases and J 4 bases, leaving 15 bases between the germline ends. The germline gives CDR1 SGHRS, CDR2 YFSETQ. The CDR3 is 15 amino acids.

Of note for this clonotype: An end of the junction does not agree with germline; a read error may underlie this. The genes are TRBV5-1 and TRBJ2-5; maybe TRBD1 (6 bases). CDR1 SGHRS and CDR2 YFSETQ come from the germline V gene. CDR3 size: 13 residues. This CDR3 reads CASSLGGQDTQYF. In DNA form, the CDR3 reads TGCGCCAGCAGCTTGGGGGGACAAGATACCCAGTACTTC.

Many counts were recorded for this clonotype. The V and J genes are TRBV28 and TRBJ1-4; D is ambiguous. Germline CDR1 reads MDHEN; CDR2 reads SYDVKM. Deletions cut 7 bases from V and 4 bases from J, with 16 bases between. The CDR3 sequence is 15 residues long. The CDR3 loop is CASTSSPGYNEKLFF. CDR3 coding DNA: TGTGCCAGCACCTCATCGCCGGGTTATAATGAAAAACTGTTTTTT.

Ten or more counts support this clonotype. The gene calls are TRBV10-1 and TRBJ2-3; 14 bases match TRBD2. The germline V gene has CDR1 WNHNN and CDR2 SYGVQD (reference sequence). V gave up 5 bases and J gave up 4 bases; unmatched junction bases: 2. This CDR3 is built from 15 residues. This CDR3 is CASSRLAGGPDTQYF. CDR3 DNA sequence: TGCGCCAGCAGTCGACTAGCGGGGGGGCCAGATACGCAGTATTTT.

This clonotype has ten or more counts. The rearrangement joins TRBV5-1 to TRBJ1-2; 7 nucleotides agree with TRBD1. V was pared by 2 bases and J by 6 bases, with 7 bases of the junction left unmatched. This CDR3 is built from 14 residues. Per the germline V gene, CDR1 is SGHRS and CDR2 is YFSETQ. This CDR3 is CASSLGDRVNGYTF. CDR3 DNA sequence: TGCGCCAGCAGCTTAGGAGACAGGGTGAATGGCTACACCTTC.

This clonotype came up a few times. The CDR3 DNA is TGTGCCAGCAGCTCCGGGACTAGCGGGGGGGAGCAGTTCTTC. This codes for CASSSGTSGGEQFF. This sequence joins TRBV7-2 and TRBJ2-1; 15 nucleotides align to TRBD2. This CDR3 region has 14 residues. Germline lookup yields CDR1 SGHTA and CDR2 FQGNSA. The V segment lost 4 bases and the J segment 10 bases; nucleotides outside the gene matches: 2.

A remark on this clonotype: Since a much larger clone is just one base distant, this may be a read error. This chain links TRBV19 with TRBJ2-2; 8 bases line up with TRBD1. CDR3 length: 16 amino acids. Germline V CDR1 and CDR2: LNHDA, SQIVND (reference sequence). The trim removed 1 base at V and 9 bases at J, leaving 10 bases unmatched. CDR3 sequence reads: CASSIVPGGGGWELFF. The CDR3 nucleotides are TGTGCCAGTAGTATAGTCCCAGGGGGCGGCGGCTGGGAGCTGTTTTTT.

This clonotype was seen many times. The V call is TRBV20-1, the J call TRBJ2-7; 8 positions match TRBD1. V lost 4 bases, J lost 2 bases, and 4 bases stayed unmatched. The length of the CDR3 is 13 residues. CDR1 DFQATT and CDR2 SNEGSKA come from the germline V gene (reference sequence). The CDR3 loop is CSATGQGAYEQYF. The CDR3 DNA follows: TGCAGTGCTACCGGACAGGGAGCCTACGAGCAGTACTTC.

The table lists this clonotype with many counts. The chain carries TRBV20-1 and TRBJ2-2, with 11 bases fitting TRBD2. The germline CDR1 and CDR2 sequences are DFQATT and SNEGSKA (reference sequence). Trimming cost V 3 bases and J 13 bases; bases outside gene matches: 10. This CDR3 is built from 14 residues. CDR3 sequence: CSASTSGGPLGLFF. The CDR3 DNA reads TGCAGTGCTAGTACTAGCGGGGGCCCGCTGGGGCTGTTTTTT.

The sample holds a few counts of this clonotype. In DNA form, the CDR3 reads TGTGCCAGCTCGCCGGGACAACCTTATGGCTACACCTTC. Protein: CASSPGQPYGYTF. The rearrangement joins TRBV18 to TRBJ1-2; tentatively, D is TRBD1 (6 bases). Trimming took 6 bases from V and 5 from J, leaving 13 bases between them. There are 13 residues in the CDR3. From germline, CDR1 is KGHSH and CDR2 LQKENI.

This clonotype was recorded many times. This chain links TRBV20-1 with TRBJ1-6, with D unclear. The V and J ends lost 1 base and 0 bases respectively, with 10 bases between them. Germline V gives CDR1 DFQATT, CDR2 SNEGSKA (reference sequence). This CDR3 is built from 16 residues. CDR3 coding DNA: TGCAGTGCTAGAGTATTGGGGAGCTCCTATAATTCACCCCTCCACTTT. Translating gives CSARVLGSSYNSPLHF.

This clonotype was seen many times. V is TRBV5-6 and J is TRBJ2-7; unclear D gene. The germline V and J ends were trimmed by 0 bases and 2 bases, with 9 bases remaining between them. CDR1 and CDR2 from the germline V gene are SGHDT and YYEEEE. This CDR3 is built from 14 residues. The CDR3 sequence is CASSLGTLPYEQYF. CDR3 DNA: TGTGCCAGCAGCTTGGGTACGCTTCCCTACGAGCAGTACTTC.

This clonotype was seen ten or more times. This chain uses TRBV4-3 with TRBJ2-1; 13 nucleotides agree with TRBD2. Germline V CDR1 and CDR2: LGHNA, YSLEER. The CDR3 loop spans 17 amino acids. J gave up 9 bases and V 0 bases, and 8 bases lay outside the gene matches. The CDR3 region has the DNA TGCGCCAGCAGCCAAGATATACTAGCGGGGGGGCCCGGTGAGCAGTTCTTC. Its protein is CASSQDILAGGPGEQFF.